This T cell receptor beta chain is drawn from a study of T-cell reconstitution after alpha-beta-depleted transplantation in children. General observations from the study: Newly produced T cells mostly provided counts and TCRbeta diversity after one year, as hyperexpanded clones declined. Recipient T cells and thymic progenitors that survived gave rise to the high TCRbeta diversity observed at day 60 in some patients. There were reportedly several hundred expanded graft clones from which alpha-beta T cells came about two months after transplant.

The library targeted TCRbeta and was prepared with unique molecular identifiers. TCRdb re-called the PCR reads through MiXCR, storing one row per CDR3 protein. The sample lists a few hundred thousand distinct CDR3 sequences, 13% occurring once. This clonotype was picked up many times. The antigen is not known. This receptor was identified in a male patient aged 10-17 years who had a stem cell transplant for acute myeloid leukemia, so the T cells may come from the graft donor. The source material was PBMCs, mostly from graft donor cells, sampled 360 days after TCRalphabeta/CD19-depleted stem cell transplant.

The CDR3 region is CASSPLAGPSSYEQYF. In DNA form, the CDR3 reads TGCGCCAGCAGCCCCCTAGCGGGGCCGAGCTCCTACGAGCAGTACTTC. The chain couples TRBV5-1 to TRBJ2-7, with 9 bases lining up with TRBD2. The V and J ends lost 4 bases and 0 bases, in that order; junction bases with no gene match: 8. The CDR3 spans 16 residues. Germline-derived CDR1 and CDR2 are SGHRS and YFSETQ. The whole variable domain, remainder taken from reference TRBV5-1 and TRBJ2-7, is KAGVTQTPRYLIKTRGQQVTLSCSPISGHRSVSWYQQTPGQGLQFLFEYFSETQRNKGNFPGRFSGRQFSNSRSEMNVSTLELGDSALYLCASSPLAGPSSYEQYFGPGTRLTVT.